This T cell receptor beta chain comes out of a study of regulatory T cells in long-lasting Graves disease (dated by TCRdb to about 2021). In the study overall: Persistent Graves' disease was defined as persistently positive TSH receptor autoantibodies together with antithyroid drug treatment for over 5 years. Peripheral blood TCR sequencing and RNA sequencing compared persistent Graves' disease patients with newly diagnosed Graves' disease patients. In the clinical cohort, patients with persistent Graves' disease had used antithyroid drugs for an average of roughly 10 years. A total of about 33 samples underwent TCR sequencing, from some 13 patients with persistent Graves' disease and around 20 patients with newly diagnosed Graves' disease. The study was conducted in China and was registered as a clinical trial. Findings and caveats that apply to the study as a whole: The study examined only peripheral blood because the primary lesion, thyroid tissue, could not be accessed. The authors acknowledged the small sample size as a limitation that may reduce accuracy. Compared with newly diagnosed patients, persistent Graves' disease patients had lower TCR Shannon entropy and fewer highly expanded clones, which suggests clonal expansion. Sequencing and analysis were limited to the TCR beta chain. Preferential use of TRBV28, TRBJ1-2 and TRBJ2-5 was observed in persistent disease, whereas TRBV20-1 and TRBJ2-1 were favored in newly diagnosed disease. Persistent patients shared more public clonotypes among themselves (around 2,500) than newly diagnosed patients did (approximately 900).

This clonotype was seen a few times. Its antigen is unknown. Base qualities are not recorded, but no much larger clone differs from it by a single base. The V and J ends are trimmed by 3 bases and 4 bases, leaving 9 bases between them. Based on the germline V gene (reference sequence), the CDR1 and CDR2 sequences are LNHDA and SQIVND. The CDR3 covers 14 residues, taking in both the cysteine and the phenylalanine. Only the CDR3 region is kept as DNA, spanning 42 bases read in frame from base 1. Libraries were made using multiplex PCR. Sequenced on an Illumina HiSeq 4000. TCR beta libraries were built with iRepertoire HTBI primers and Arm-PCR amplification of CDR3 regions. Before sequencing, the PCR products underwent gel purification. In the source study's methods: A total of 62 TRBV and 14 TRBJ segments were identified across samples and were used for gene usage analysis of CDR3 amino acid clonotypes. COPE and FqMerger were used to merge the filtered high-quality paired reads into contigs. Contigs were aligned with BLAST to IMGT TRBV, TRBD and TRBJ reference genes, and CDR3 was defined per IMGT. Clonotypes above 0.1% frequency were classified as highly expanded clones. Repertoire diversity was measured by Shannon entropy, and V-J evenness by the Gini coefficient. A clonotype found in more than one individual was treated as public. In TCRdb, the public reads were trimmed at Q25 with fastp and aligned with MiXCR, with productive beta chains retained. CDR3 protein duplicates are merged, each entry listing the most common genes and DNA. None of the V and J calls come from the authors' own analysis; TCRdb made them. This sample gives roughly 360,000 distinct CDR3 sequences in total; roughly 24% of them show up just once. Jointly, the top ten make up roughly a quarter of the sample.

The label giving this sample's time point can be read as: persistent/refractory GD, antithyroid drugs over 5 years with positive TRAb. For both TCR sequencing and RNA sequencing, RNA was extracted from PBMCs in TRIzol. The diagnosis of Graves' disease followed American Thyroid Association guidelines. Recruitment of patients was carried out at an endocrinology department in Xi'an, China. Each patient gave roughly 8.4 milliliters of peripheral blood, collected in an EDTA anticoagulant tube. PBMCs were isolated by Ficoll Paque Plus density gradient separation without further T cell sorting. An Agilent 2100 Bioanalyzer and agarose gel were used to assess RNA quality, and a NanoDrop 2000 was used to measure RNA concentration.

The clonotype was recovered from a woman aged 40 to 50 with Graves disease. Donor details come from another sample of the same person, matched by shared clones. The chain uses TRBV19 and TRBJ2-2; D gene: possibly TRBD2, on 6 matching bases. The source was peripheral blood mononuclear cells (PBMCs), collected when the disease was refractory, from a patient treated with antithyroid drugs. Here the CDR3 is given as CASSISGSTGELFF. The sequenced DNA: TGTGCCAGTAGTATTAGCGGTAGCACCGGGGAGCTGTTTTTT.